The sequence of this T cell receptor beta chain was determined in a study of beta chain features in type 1 diabetes. About this clone itself: What it binds is unknown.

Overall study findings and caveats: There was a moderate but significant shortening of TCRB CDR3s in all four CD4+ subsets of Type 1 diabetes patients.

All sorted populations exceeded 95% purity. The study reverse transcribed the entire isolated RNA, so it sequenced expressed TCRB transcripts. Data came from immunoSEQ multiplex PCR; TCRdb stores just in-frame clones and leaves some out. This sample has about 340,000 clones; approximately 9.9% occur once, and the top ten carry approximately 1%. Germline values: CDR1 SGHRS, CDR2 YFSETQ. Trimming stripped 0 bases from V and 5 bases from J, with 14 bases between. The CDR3 sequence is 15 residues long. Input material: central memory CD4+ T cells from blood. This TCR came from a man aged 30-40 years with type 1 diabetes. The genes are TRBV5-1 and TRBJ2-5; the D gene is possibly TRBD1 (5 bases). The CDR3, as DNA: TGCGCCAGCAGCTTGGAAGGGGCGGAATGGGAGACCCAGTACTTC. Translating gives CASSLEGAEWETQYF.